Given below is one TCR beta chain in context. The sample is drawn from a study of T cell clones after liver transplantation. Deletions cut 10 bases from V and 0 bases from J, with 10 bases between. CDR1 and CDR2 from the germline V gene are SNHLY and FYNNEI. The CDR3 has 12 amino acids. Method: immunoSEQ multiplex PCR; TCRdb's copy keeps in-frame clones and lacks some. The sample has about 75,000 clones, roughly 80% seen once; the top ten hold 2% to 2.5%. This rearrangement joins TRBV2 to TRBJ2-7; possible D gene TRBD1, 5 bases. The clonotype was recovered from a human patient who received a liver transplant. The graft donor may have given rise to some T cells. This material consisted of CD4+ T cells from blood, taken roughly 50 months after liver transplant. CDR3: CATDRVSYEQYF. In DNA, the CDR3 is TGTGCCACCGACAGAGTCTCCTACGAGCAGTACTTC. The full variable domain, in which reference TRBV2 and TRBJ2-7 provide the parts outside the CDR3, is EPEVTQTPSHQVTQMGQEVILRCVPISNHLYFYWYRQILGQKVEFLVSFYNNEISEKSEIFDDQFSVERPDGSNFTLKIRSTKLEDSAMYFCATDRVSYEQYFGPGTRLTVT.